The next 29 T cell receptor beta chains were all read from a single sample in a study of T-cell memory formation after mild COVID-19. TCRdb reanalysed the 5' RACE reads using MiXCR and keeps one entry per CDR3 protein. Of some 290,000 distinct CDR3 sequences in the sample, 16% were seen once. Sequenced: PBMCs or a T cell subset sorted from them (not recorded which). These TCRs come from a man aged 18 to 30 who had mild COVID-19 (a few samples of this study predate the infection). Cell type and time point are not known.

The V and J genes are TRBV10-3 and TRBJ2-2; D not certain. V was clipped by 4 bases and J by 6 bases, with 12 bases between them. CDR1 and CDR2 from the germline V gene are ENHRY and SYGVKD. The CDR3 sequence is 14 residues long. DNA of the CDR3: TGTGCCATCAGTGGGACCGAGACGTCCGGGGAGCTGTTTTTT. It is translated as CAISGTETSGELFF.

In this sample, this clonotype turned up a few times. V is TRBV7-3 and J is TRBJ1-1; 7 bases align to TRBD1. Trimming removed 5 bases from V and 5 bases from J; junction bases left unmatched: 11. CDR1 is SGHTA, CDR2 FQGTGA, per germline. The CDR3 contains 15 residues. The CDR3 nucleotides read TGTGCCAGCAGCATTTCCGGGACAGTAGGGACTGAAGCTTTCTTT. Translation: CASSISGTVGTEAFF.

V is TRBV12-3 or TRBV12-4 and J is TRBJ2-3, with unresolved D. This CDR3 contains 14 residues. Deletions cut 1 base from V and 14 bases from J, with 19 bases between. CDR3 loop: CASSLGTHMGNPYF. The CDR3 DNA sequence: TGTGCCAGCAGTTTAGGCACCCACATGGGCAACCCGTATTTT.

CDR3 sequence (DNA): TGCGCCAGCAGCTTGGACCCGAGAGGAACTAATGAAAAACTGTTTTTT. Translating it yields CASSLDPRGTNEKLFF. V usage is TRBV5-1 and J usage is TRBJ1-4, with D unclear. The CDR3 spans 16 residues. V was cut by 0 bases and J by 1 base, with 10 bases left in between. Germline V lookup: CDR1 SGHRS, CDR2 YFSETQ.

This clonotype has a handful of counts. The J gene is TRBJ2-1, the V gene TRBV4-2, with 12 positions matching TRBD2. In germline, CDR1 is LGHNA, CDR2 YNFKEQ. There are 14 residues in the CDR3. Trimming cost V 3 bases and J 8 bases; bases outside gene matches: 2. Here the CDR3 DNA reads TGTGCCAGCAGCCACCGACTAGCGGGGGATGAGCAGTTCTTC. This translates into CASSHRLAGDEQFF.

This clonotype was seen only a few times. This chain joins TRBV20-1 and TRBJ2-2; 7 bases line up with TRBD1. The ends lost 0 bases at V and 5 bases at J; junction bases unmatched: 9. CDR3 size: 16 residues. The V gene's germline CDR1 is DFQATT and CDR2 SNEGSKA (reference sequence). In DNA form, the CDR3 reads TGCAGTGCTAGAGAAACAGGGGCATCTGGGACCGGGGAGCTGTTTTTT. Its protein product is CSARETGASGTGELFF.

The chain couples TRBV6-6 to TRBJ2-4, with 9 positions matching TRBD1. This CDR3 is built from 14 residues. Germline V CDR1 and CDR2: MNHNY, SVGAGI (reference sequence). Here the CDR3 reads CVADRGSMRNIQYF. The CDR3 coding sequence is TGTGTCGCGGACAGGGGATCGATGAGAAACATTCAGTACTTC.

The rearrangement joins TRBV24-1 to TRBJ2-3; no clear D gene. The CDR3 contains 13 residues. Per germline, CDR1 KGHDR and CDR2 SFDVKD. The V and J ends lost 0 bases and 6 bases respectively, with 6 bases between them. The CDR3 nucleotides are TGTGCCACCAGTGATTTGGACGGGGATACGCAGTATTTT. Translation: CATSDLDGDTQYF.

This clonotype was picked up a small number of times. The chain carries TRBV5-1 and TRBJ2-2, with D tentatively TRBD1 or TRBD2 (6 bases each). V was shortened by 4 bases and J by 7 bases, with 20 bases between the two germline ends. The CDR3 consists of 16 residues. Germline loops: CDR1 SGHRS, CDR2 YFSETQ. The CDR3 region is CASSTRGTLMVGELFF. CDR3 nucleotide sequence: TGCGCCAGCAGCACCCGCGGGACACTTATGGTCGGGGAGCTGTTTTTT.

This chain connects TRBV5-1 to TRBJ2-3, with 9 bases lining up with TRBD1. V lost 7 bases, J lost 6 bases, and 6 bases stayed unmatched. This CDR3 is 13 amino acids long. CDR1 is SGHRS, CDR2 YFSETQ, per germline. CDR3: CASEGQGFDTQYF. CDR3 DNA sequence: TGCGCCAGCGAGGGACAGGGCTTCGATACGCAGTATTTT.

V is TRBV7-2 and J is TRBJ2-6; D may be TRBD2 (6 bases). The V gene's germline CDR1 is SGHTA and CDR2 FQGNSA. V lost 1 base to trimming and J lost 0 bases, with 10 bases between them. The CDR3 covers 17 residues. CDR3 sequence: CASSLVAGGSGANVLTF. DNA of the CDR3: TGTGCCAGCAGCTTAGTTGCCGGGGGCTCTGGGGCCAACGTCCTGACTTTC.

This chain uses TRBV6-5 with TRBJ2-7, with no clear D. V was shortened by 2 bases and J by 2 bases, with 7 bases between the two germline ends. The CDR3 covers 13 residues. In germline, CDR1 is MNHEY, CDR2 SVGAGI. This CDR3 is CASSYGSPYEQYF. In DNA form, the CDR3 reads TGTGCCAGCAGTTACGGGTCTCCCTACGAGCAGTACTTC.

The chain joins TRBV11-2 to TRBJ1-6, with a possible D match to TRBD1 (6 bases). Looked up from germline, CDR1 is SGHAT and CDR2 is FQNNGV. Trimming stripped 6 bases from V and 7 bases from J, with 16 bases between. This CDR3 has 15 residues. As DNA, the CDR3 is TGTGCCAGCAGTTATACAGGGCTAGTCAATTCACCCCTCCACTTT. It yields the protein CASSYTGLVNSPLHF.

This clonotype was detected a few times. This chain joins TRBV6-5 and TRBJ1-1, with 9 positions matching TRBD1. J gave up 1 base and V 5 bases, and 8 bases lay outside the gene matches. This CDR3 has 16 residues. Germline CDR1 reads MNHEY; CDR2 reads SVGAGI. The CDR3 region has the DNA TGTGCCAGCAGTGCCGGTATGACAGGGGGGAACACTGAAGCTTTCTTT. It translates to CASSAGMTGGNTEAFF.

The chain joins TRBV4-1 to TRBJ2-5; 8 nucleotides line up with TRBD1. V lost 4 bases, J lost 2 bases, and 6 bases stayed unmatched. From germline, CDR1 is MGHRA and CDR2 YSYEKL. The CDR3 loop spans 15 amino acids. The CDR3 region is CASSPPRTGQETQYF. The CDR3 DNA reads as TGCGCCAGCAGCCCGCCCCGGACAGGGCAAGAGACCCAGTACTTC.

This clonotype was counted between two and nine times. For the CDR3, the DNA is TGCGCCAGCAGCCATGGGGGACAGTCAACAGATACGCAGTATTTT. Amino acids: CASSHGGQSTDTQYF. This sequence joins TRBV4-3 and TRBJ2-3, with 7 positions matching TRBD1. V shed 3 bases, J shed 3 bases, and the junction held 6 bases outside the gene matches. This CDR3 has 15 amino acids. From germline, CDR1 is LGHNA and CDR2 YSLEER.

V gene TRBV4-3 combines with J gene TRBJ1-1; D is undetermined. There are 15 residues in the CDR3. Per germline, CDR1 LGHNA and CDR2 YSLEER. The V end was cut by 0 bases, the J end by 1 base, with 9 bases between. The CDR3 sequence: CASSQDLGENTEAFF. The CDR3 region has the DNA TGCGCCAGCAGCCAAGATCTCGGCGAGAACACTGAAGCTTTCTTT.

The chain combines TRBV6-4 with TRBJ2-3; weak D call: TRBD2 (5 bases). Trimming removed 0 bases at V and 2 bases at J, with 9 bases between. Germline V gene data show CDR1 as MRHNA and CDR2 as SNTAGT. The CDR3 runs to 15 residues. CDR3 DNA: TGTGCCAGCAGTGACTCGAGTCGGGACACAGATACGCAGTATTTT. It encodes CASSDSSRDTDTQYF.

This clonotype came up a few times. The V call is TRBV14, the J call TRBJ2-5; D is undetermined. The CDR3 loop spans 17 amino acids. V lost 0 bases and J lost 7, with 21 bases in between. Per germline, CDR1 SGHDN and CDR2 FVKESK. The CDR3 DNA is TGTGCCAGCAGCCAAGAAGTTGGGCCAGGCGGTAGGTCGACCCAGTACTTC. As protein: CASSQEVGPGGRSTQYF. The whole variable domain, filled in from reference TRBV14 and TRBJ2-5, reads EAGVTQFPSHSVIEKGQTVTLRCDPISGHDNLYWYRRVMGKEIKFLLHFVKESKQDESGMPNNRFLAERTGGTYSTLKVQPAELEDSGVYFCASSQEVGPGGRSTQYFGPGTRLLVL.

The sample holds many counts of this clonotype. This rearrangement joins TRBV18 to TRBJ2-7, with 12 positions matching TRBD2. Germline values: CDR1 KGHSH, CDR2 LQKENI. J was trimmed by 2 bases and V by 2 bases; bases with no gene match: 4. The CDR3 spans 16 residues. CDR3 protein: CASSPKLAGGAYEQYF. The CDR3 nucleotides are TGTGCCAGCTCACCAAAACTAGCGGGGGGAGCCTACGAGCAGTACTTC. Complete variable domain (other parts from reference TRBV18 and TRBJ2-7): NAGVMQNPRHLVRRRGQEARLRCSPMKGHSHVYWYRQLPEEGLKFMVYLQKENIIDESGMPKERFSAEFPKEGPSILRIQQVVRGDSAAYFCASSPKLAGGAYEQYFGPGTRLTVT.

The sample holds many counts of this clonotype. This chain joins TRBV5-4 and TRBJ2-3, with 11 bases identical to TRBD2. V gave up 5 bases and J gave up 4 bases; unmatched junction bases: 9. The CDR3 loop spans 16 amino acids. Per the germline V gene, CDR1 is SGHNT and CDR2 is YYREEE (reference sequence). For the CDR3, the DNA is TGTGCCAGCAGTAGTTCCGGGACTAGCGGCTCAGATACGCAGTATTTT. Translation: CASSSSGTSGSDTQYF.

The V call is TRBV5-1, the J call TRBJ1-5, with a tentative D call TRBD1 (6 bases). This CDR3 contains 15 residues. Germline CDR1 and CDR2: SGHRS and YFSETQ. Trimming removed 4 bases at V and 0 bases at J, with 11 bases between. DNA of the CDR3: TGCGCCAGCAGCGTCGGGACAAATAGCAATCAGCCCCAGCATTTT. Translated, it gives CASSVGTNSNQPQHF.

The V gene is TRBV6-2 or TRBV6-3, the J gene TRBJ1-2; TRBD1 is a possible D gene (6 bases). Germline values: CDR1 MNHEY, CDR2 SVGEGT. Trimming cost V 2 bases and J 8 bases, with 18 bases left between them. The CDR3 totals 15 residues. CDR3 nucleotide sequence: TGTGCCAGCAGTTACATCCGGGGGCGATTGGAGGGCTACACCTTC. This codes for CASSYIRGRLEGYTF.

The chain recombines TRBV6-5 with TRBJ2-3; no firm D call. Germline loops: CDR1 MNHEY, CDR2 SVGAGI. The V gene lost 7 bases and the J gene lost 0 bases, with 11 bases spanning the gap. This CDR3 is 14 amino acids long. The DNA of the CDR3 is TGTGCCAGCAAGGTGGTGGTGAGCACAGATACGCAGTATTTT. It yields the protein CASKVVVSTDTQYF.

This clonotype was found a few times. This chain links TRBV25-1 with TRBJ2-1; no clear D gene. Germline V lookup: CDR1 MGHDK, CDR2 SYGVNS. This CDR3 comprises 12 residues. The V gene lost 7 bases and the J gene lost 4 bases, with 8 bases spanning the gap. Here the CDR3 reads CASNDGYNEQFF. The CDR3 DNA reads as TGTGCCAGCAACGATGGGTACAATGAGCAGTTCTTC.

The sample holds a few counts of this clonotype. The rearrangement joins TRBV5-1 to TRBJ1-1, with TRBD1 matching over 11 bases. Trimming cost V 1 base and J 3 bases; bases outside gene matches: 5. CDR3 length: 16 residues. Germline V lookup: CDR1 SGHRS, CDR2 YFSETQ. CDR3 sequence: CASSLLDRGPYTEAFF. The DNA for the CDR3 is TGCGCCAGCAGCTTGCTGGACAGGGGGCCTTACACTGAAGCTTTCTTT.

This clonotype was seen ten or more times. The V and J genes are TRBV4-1 and TRBJ1-5; D uncertain. In germline, CDR1 is MGHRA, CDR2 YSYEKL. The CDR3 is 14 amino acids. V was shortened by 3 bases and J by 7 bases, with 13 bases between the two germline ends. The CDR3 region is CASSQKAVQQPQHF. CDR3 sequence (DNA): TGCGCCAGCAGCCAGAAGGCAGTCCAACAGCCCCAGCATTTT.

This chain links TRBV2 with TRBJ2-5; a weak D match, TRBD1 (6 bases). There are 13 residues in the CDR3. Germline loops: CDR1 SNHLY, CDR2 FYNNEI. The V gene lost 6 bases and the J gene lost 4 bases, with 12 bases spanning the gap. The CDR3 sequence: CASRLQGRETQYF. The CDR3 DNA reads as TGTGCCAGCAGATTGCAGGGGAGAGAGACCCAGTACTTC.

The rearrangement joins TRBV5-1 to TRBJ2-4; 7 bases line up with TRBD2. The CDR3 extends over 17 amino acids. From germline, CDR1 is SGHRS and CDR2 YFSETQ. Unmatched junction bases numbered 9, after V lost 3 bases and J lost 0 bases. CDR3 nucleotide sequence: TGCGCCAGCAGCTCCGTGGGGGGGGAGAAAGCCAAAAACATTCAGTACTTC. This translates into CASSSVGGEKAKNIQYF.